The 10 T cell receptor beta chains below all came from one sample that was sequenced in a study of cytomegalovirus exposure and HLA in healthy donors. 60 Vbeta and 13 Jbeta primers were used in PCR. Sequencing used immunoSEQ multiplex PCR; TCRdb keeps in-frame clones, though not all of them. The table shows about 100,000 clones, with around three quarters occurring only once. Sequencing input: PBMCs. These receptors were obtained from a woman aged 50 to 65 in good health and CMV-seropositive.

The chain recombines TRBV16 with TRBJ2-2, with a tentative D call TRBD2 (5 bases). V was cut by 4 bases and J by 6 bases, with 12 bases left in between. Per germline, CDR1 KGHSY and CDR2 FQNENV. The CDR3 consists of 14 residues. This CDR3 is CASSPIVEAGELFF. As DNA, the CDR3 is TGTGCCAGCAGCCCTATCGTGGAGGCCGGGGAGCTGTTTTTT.

Only a few counts were recorded for this clone. CDR3 DNA: TGTGCCAGCAGTTCGACAGCTACCTACGAGCAGTACTTC. This encodes CASSSTATYEQYF. This chain joins TRBV6-5 and TRBJ2-7; weak D call: TRBD1 (5 bases). V shed 4 bases and J shed 2 bases, with 9 bases lying between them. The CDR3 has 13 amino acids. Germline assignment: CDR1 MNHEY and CDR2 SVGAGI.

This rearrangement joins TRBV25-1 to TRBJ2-2; TRBD1 agrees at 8 bases. V lost 4 bases, J lost 1 base, and 5 bases stayed unmatched. The V gene's germline CDR1 is MGHDK and CDR2 SYGVNS. This CDR3 has 16 amino acids. The CDR3 here is CASSASGTGNTGELFF. CDR3 nucleotide sequence: TGTGCCAGCAGTGCCTCCGGGACAGGGAACACCGGGGAGCTGTTTTTT.

In this sample, this clone turned up a few times. J is TRBJ1-6 and V is TRBV14; a possible D gene is TRBD1 (6 bases). Trimming pared 8 bases from V and 5 bases from J, leaving 10 bases between. The CDR3 is 13 amino acids. CDR1 is SGHDN, CDR2 FVKESK, per germline. CDR3 amino acids: CASRTVDNSPLHF. The CDR3 bases are TGTGCCAGCCGGACAGTAGATAATTCACCCCTCCACTTT.

This rearrangement joins TRBV27 to TRBJ2-2; no clear D gene. This CDR3 region has 14 residues. The ends were cut back, 5 bases at V and 4 bases at J, with 11 bases in the middle. Germline values: CDR1 MNHEY, CDR2 SMNVEV (reference sequence). CDR3 nucleotide sequence: TGTGCCAGCAGTCTAGTAAGGAGCACCGGGGAGCTGTTTTTT. Translating it yields CASSLVRSTGELFF.

As to this clone: Mismatch with germline at one junction end may stem from a read error. The chain links TRBV11-1 to TRBJ2-2, with 9 nucleotides matching TRBD1. CDR1 and CDR2 (germline): SGHAT, FQDESV (reference sequence). CDR3 length equals 16 residues. CDR3 sequence (DNA): TGTGCCGGCAGCTTAAGGACAGGGGCTTACACCGGGGAGCTGTTTTTT. Translation gives CAGSLRTGAYTGELFF.

The chain couples TRBV6-1 to TRBJ1-5, with D perhaps TRBD1 (6 bases). The CDR3 is 15 amino acids. Germline V CDR1 and CDR2: MNHNS, SASEGT. Deletions cut 4 bases from V and 4 bases from J, with 14 bases between. The CDR3, as DNA: TGTGCCAGCAGTGGACAGGCATACGTTAATCAGCCCCAGCATTTT. Translating it yields CASSGQAYVNQPQHF.

V usage is TRBV19 and J usage is TRBJ2-3; 7 bases are a match to TRBD2. The length of the CDR3 is 14 residues. With 1 base clipped from V and 7 bases from J, the junction kept 5 bases outside the gene matches. Germline CDR1 reads LNHDA; CDR2 reads SQIVND (reference sequence). CDR3 sequence reads: CASSIAQGGHTQYF. CDR3 sequence (DNA): TGTGCCAGTAGTATAGCCCAGGGAGGGCATACGCAGTATTTT.

This chain connects TRBV10-3 to TRBJ1-2; 7 positions agree with TRBD1. CDR1 is ENHRY, CDR2 SYGVKD, per germline. V lost 6 bases, J lost 4 bases, and 5 bases stayed unmatched. The CDR3 sequence is 13 residues long. The CDR3 protein is CAISAGTVYGYTF. CDR3 sequence (DNA): TGTGCCATCAGCGCCGGGACAGTCTATGGCTACACCTTC.

The rearrangement joins TRBV11-3 to TRBJ2-1, with TRBD2 matching 11 bases. Losses at the gene ends were 6 bases for V and 6 bases for J; bases not matched to a gene: 4. CDR1 SGHNT and CDR2 YENEEA come from the germline V gene. CDR3 length equals 14 residues. The CDR3 DNA is TGTGCCAGCAGTCCCGGGACTAGCGGCAATGAGCAGTTCTTC. Translating gives CASSPGTSGNEQFF.